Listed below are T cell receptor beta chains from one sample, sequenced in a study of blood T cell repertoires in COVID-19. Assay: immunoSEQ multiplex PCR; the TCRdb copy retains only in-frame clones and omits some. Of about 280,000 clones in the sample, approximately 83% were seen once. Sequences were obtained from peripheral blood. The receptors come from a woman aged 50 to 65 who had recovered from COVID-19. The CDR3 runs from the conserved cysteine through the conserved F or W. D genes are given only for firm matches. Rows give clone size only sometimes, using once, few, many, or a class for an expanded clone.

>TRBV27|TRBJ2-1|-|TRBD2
TGTGCCAGCAGTATTAGCGGGAGCTCCTACAATGAGCAGTTCTTC
CASSISGSSYNEQFF
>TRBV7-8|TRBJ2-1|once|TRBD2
TGTGCCAGCAGCCCCCGGGGGGGCGACACTGAGCAGTTCTTC
CASSPRGGDTEQFF
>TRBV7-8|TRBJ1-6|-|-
TGTGCCAGCAGCTTAATTCGTAGCTCCTATAATTCACCCCTCCACTTT
CASSLIRSSYNSPLHF
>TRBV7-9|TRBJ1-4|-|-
TGTGCCAGCAGCGAACAAGCGGCAACTAATGAAAAACTGTTTTTT
CASSEQAATNEKLFF
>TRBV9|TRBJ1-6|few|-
TGTGCCAGCAGCGGGGAGGGCCAGGGCGATTCACCCCTCCACTTT
CASSGEGQGDSPLHF
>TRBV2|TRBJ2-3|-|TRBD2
TGTGCCAGCCGAGGACTAGCGGGCCCCACAGATACGCAGTATTTT
CASRGLAGPTDTQYF
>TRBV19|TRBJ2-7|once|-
TGTGCCAGTAGTATAGATAAGGGGCATCTCAACGAGCAGTACTTC
CASSIDKGHLNEQYF
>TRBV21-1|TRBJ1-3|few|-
TGTGCCAGCAGCAAAGGGACAGGGCCTCCCCACTCTGGAAACACCATATATTTT
CASSKGTGPPHSGNTIYF
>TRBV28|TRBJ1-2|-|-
TGTGCCAGCCATAACAGGGTGAATGGCTACACCTTC
CASHNRVNGYTF
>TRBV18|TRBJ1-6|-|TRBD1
TGTGCCAGCTCAGTGAGCGGACAGGGGGATTCACCCCTCCACTTT
CASSVSGQGDSPLHF
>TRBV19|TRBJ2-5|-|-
TGTGCCAGTAGTCTCGTGGGGAGCCAGTACTTC
CASSLVGSQYF
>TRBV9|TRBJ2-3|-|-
TGTGCCAGCAGCGCCTTTAGCCAGGGGGATACGCAGTATTTT
CASSAFSQGDTQYF
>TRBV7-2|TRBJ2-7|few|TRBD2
TGTGCCAGCAGCTCTTTGGGGGGAGGGAAGCAGTACTTC
CASSSLGGGKQYF
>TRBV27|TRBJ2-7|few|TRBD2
TGTGCCAGCAGTTTTGCTCTGGCGGGAGCTATGGGATACGAGCAGTACTTC
CASSFALAGAMGYEQYF
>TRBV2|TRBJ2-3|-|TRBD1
TGTGCCAGCAGTGCGCCAGGGGGTGGCACAGATACGCAGTATTTT
CASSAPGGGTDTQYF
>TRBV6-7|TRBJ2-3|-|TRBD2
TGTGCCAGCAGTTACTCGCTAGCGGGAGGGCCGGACACAGATACGCAGTATTTT
CASSYSLAGGPDTDTQYF
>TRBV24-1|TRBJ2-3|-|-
TGTGCCACCAGTCAAGGGGGTATGGGGGATACGCAGTATTTT
CATSQGGMGDTQYF
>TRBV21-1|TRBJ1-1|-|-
TGTGCCAGCAGACAGGGGAAAACAACCAATGAAGCTTTCTTT
CASRQGKTTNEAFF
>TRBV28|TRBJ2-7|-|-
TGTGCCAGCAGTCTGTACTACGAGCAGTACTTC
CASSLYYEQYF
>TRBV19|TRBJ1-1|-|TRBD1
TGTGCCAGTAGTGACCCGGGACAGGGGCTGGGTGAAGCTTTCTTT
CASSDPGQGLGEAFF
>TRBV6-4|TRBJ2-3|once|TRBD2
TGTGCCAGCAGTGACGGCGGGAGTAGCACAGATACGCAGTATTTT
CASSDGGSSTDTQYF
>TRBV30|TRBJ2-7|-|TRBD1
TGTGCCTGGAGACGACTGGGACAGGGCACCTACGAGCAGTACTTC
CAWRRLGQGTYEQYF
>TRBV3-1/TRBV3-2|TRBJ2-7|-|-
TGTGCCAGCAGTCCTCCGGGGGTCCCCTACGAGCAGTACTTC
CASSPPGVPYEQYF
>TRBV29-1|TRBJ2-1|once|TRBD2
TGCAGCGTTTTACCTAGCGGGGACAATGAGCAGTTCTTC
CSVLPSGDNEQFF
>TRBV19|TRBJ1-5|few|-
TGTGCCAGTAAACAGGTCTTAGGTAGCAATCAGCCCCAGCATTTT
CASKQVLGSNQPQHF
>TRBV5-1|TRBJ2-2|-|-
TGCGCCAGCAGCTTGGTCGGTAGCGGAAACACCGGGGAGCTGTTTTTT
CASSLVGSGNTGELFF
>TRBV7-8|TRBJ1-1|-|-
TGTGCCAGCAGCCCCAGAACGGCGGGGGCCCTCATGAACACTGAAGCTTTCTTT
CASSPRTAGALMNTEAFF
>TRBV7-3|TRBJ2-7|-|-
TGTGCCAGCAGCTTAGCGCGGGCGACTTACTCCTACGAGCAGTACTTC
CASSLARATYSYEQYF
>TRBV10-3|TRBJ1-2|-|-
TGTGCCATCAGTGAGTCCCAAGGGGAACCTTTTGATGGCTACACCTTC
CAISESQGEPFDGYTF
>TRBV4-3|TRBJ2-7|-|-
TGCGCCAGCAGCCAACTACGGGACACAAACTACGAGCAGTACTTC
CASSQLRDTNYEQYF
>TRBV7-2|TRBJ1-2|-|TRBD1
TGTGCCAGCAGCCACGACAGGGGCATAGGCTACACCTTC
CASSHDRGIGYTF
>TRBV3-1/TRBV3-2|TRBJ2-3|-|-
TGTGCCAGCAGACATAGCACAGATACGCAGTATTTT
CASRHSTDTQYF
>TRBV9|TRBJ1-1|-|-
TGTGCCAGCAGCGGAACAGCTATGAACACTGAAGCTTTCTTT
CASSGTAMNTEAFF
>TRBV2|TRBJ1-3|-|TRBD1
TGTGCCAGCAGGGAGGGACAGGGCGACACCATATATTTT
CASREGQGDTIYF
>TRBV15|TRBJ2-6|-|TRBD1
TGTGCCACCAGCAGAGACACTAGGTTATTCGGGACAGGGAGCTCTGGGGCCAACGTCCTGACTTTC
CATSRDTRLFGTGSSGANVLTF
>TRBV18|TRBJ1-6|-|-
TGTGCCAGCTCACCCGAACAGGGCTATTCACCCCTCCACTTT
CASSPEQGYSPLHF
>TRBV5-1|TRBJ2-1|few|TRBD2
TGCGCCAGCAGCCCGATTACTAGCGGGGCCCACAATGAGCAGTTCTTC
CASSPITSGAHNEQFF
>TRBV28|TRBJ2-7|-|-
TGTGCCAGCAGTTTGCTTTCCTTCGGAGCCTACGAGCAGTACTTC
CASSLLSFGAYEQYF
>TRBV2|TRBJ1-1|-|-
TGTGCCAGCAGTCTCGATAAGACAGACACTGAAGCTTTCTTT
CASSLDKTDTEAFF
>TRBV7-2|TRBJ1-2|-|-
TGTGCCAGCAGCTTAGGTCCAGGGGAGATTTGGTATGGCTACACCTTC
CASSLGPGEIWYGYTF
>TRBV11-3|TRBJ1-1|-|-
TGTGCCAGCAGCTTTACGGGGAACACTGAAGCTTTCTTT
CASSFTGNTEAFF